The rows below give T cell receptor beta chains drawn from one sample of a study of blood T cell repertoires in COVID-19. Clones were read by immunoSEQ multiplex PCR, and TCRdb kept only the in-frame ones, dropping some. The sample holds 90,000 or so clones, about 79% seen once. Input material: peripheral blood. These receptors all come from a man in his fifties or sixties with acute or convalescent COVID-19. The CDR3 runs from the conserved cysteine through the conserved F or W. D genes are given only for firm matches. The size of a clone is reported for some rows only, either as once, few or many, or as a class for expanded clones.

>-|TRBV7-9|-|TRBJ2-6
CASTLYGANVLTF
TGTGCCAGCACCCTATATGGGGCCAACGTCCTGACTTTC
>-|TRBV4-2|-|TRBJ2-1
CASSQTFENEQFF
TGTGCCAGCAGCCAGACTTTCGAGAATGAGCAGTTCTTC
>-|TRBV18|-|TRBJ2-2
CASSKGANTGELFF
TGTGCCAGCTCCAAGGGGGCGAACACCGGGGAGCTGTTTTTT
>-|TRBV7-9|TRBD1|TRBJ1-2
CASSRDRATLANYGYTF
TGTGCCAGCAGCCGGGACAGGGCTACCTTAGCTAACTATGGCTACACCTTC
>few|TRBV18|TRBD2|TRBJ2-5
CASSSRLAGFQETQYF
TGTGCCAGCTCATCCAGACTAGCGGGGTTCCAAGAGACCCAGTACTTC
>few|TRBV7-6|-|TRBJ2-5
CASSRTGLIQETQYF
TGTGCCAGCAGCAGAACGGGACTTATCCAAGAGACCCAGTACTTC
>-|TRBV28|-|TRBJ2-2
CASSLTGRYTGELFF
TGTGCCAGCAGTTTGACAGGCCGGTACACCGGGGAGCTGTTTTTT
>few|TRBV4-1|-|TRBJ2-1
CASSHGTLNNEQFF
TGCGCCAGCAGCCATGGGACTCTGAACAATGAGCAGTTCTTC
>-|TRBV6-4|-|TRBJ1-1
CASRLDSYTEAFF
TGTGCCAGCAGATTGGACAGCTACACTGAAGCTTTCTTT
>-|TRBV7-9|TRBD1|TRBJ2-2
CASSLTPWTGRAGELLF
TGTGCCAGCAGCTTAACCCCCTGGACAGGAAGAGCCGGGGAGCTGCTTTTT
>-|TRBV2|TRBD1|TRBJ1-2
CANEPDRGYGYTF
TGTGCCAACGAACCGGACAGGGGATATGGCTACACCTTC
>-|TRBV19|-|TRBJ1-1
CASSAWETAEAFF
TGTGCCAGTAGTGCCTGGGAGACGGCTGAAGCTTTCTTT
>-|TRBV27|-|TRBJ1-1
CASSWAPTVEAFF
TGTGCCAGCAGTTGGGCGCCCACCGTTGAAGCTTTCTTT
>-|TRBV5-6|-|TRBJ1-6
CASSAGPRYNSPLHF
TGTGCCAGCAGCGCGGGACCGAGATATAATTCACCCCTCCACTTT
>-|TRBV6-5|TRBD2|TRBJ2-1
CASSRWGLGEGQQFF
TGTGCCAGCAGCCGATGGGGACTAGGGGAGGGGCAGCAGTTCTTC
>-|TRBV7-6|TRBD1|TRBJ1-2
CASSSYRGPNYGYTF
TGTGCCAGCAGCTCATACAGGGGGCCTAACTATGGCTACACCTTC
>-|TRBV11-2|TRBD1|TRBJ2-7
CASSLELGQGAYEQYF
TGTGCCAGCAGCTTAGAACTCGGACAGGGGGCCTACGAGCAGTACTTC
>few|TRBV4-1|-|TRBJ1-2
CASSQDRDTRNRYTF
TGCGCCAGCAGCCAAGATAGGGACACCCGAAACCGCTACACCTTC
>-|TRBV2|-|TRBJ1-5
CASSPNAGFQPQHF
TGTGCCAGCAGTCCTAACGCAGGGTTTCAGCCCCAGCATTTT
>-|TRBV7-2|TRBD1|TRBJ2-1
CASSLYRTGGTNEQFF
TGTGCCAGCAGCTTATATCGCACAGGGGGGACCAATGAGCAGTTCTTC
>-|TRBV3-1/TRBV3-2|-|TRBJ2-3
CASSPQSGSTDTQYF
TGTGCCAGCAGCCCCCAGAGCGGCTCCACAGATACGCAGTATTTT
>-|TRBV5-1|TRBD2|TRBJ2-5
CASSKDRAGGPKTQYF
TGCGCCAGCAGCAAAGACAGAGCGGGGGGGCCGAAGACCCAGTACTTC
>-|TRBV27|TRBD1|TRBJ2-7
CASSLGQERSYEQYF
TGTGCCAGCAGTTTAGGACAGGAGCGCTCCTACGAGCAGTACTTC
>-|TRBV6-6|-|TRBJ2-5
CASRTGSETQYF
TGTGCCAGCAGAACAGGTTCAGAGACCCAGTACTTC
>once|TRBV7-2|-|TRBJ1-2
CASSHYGLTTYGYTF
TGTGCCAGCAGCCATTATGGTTTGACAACCTATGGCTACACCTTC
>few|TRBV3-1/TRBV3-2|TRBD1|TRBJ1-2
CASSTGGAYGYTF
TGTGCCAGCAGCACAGGGGGAGCGTATGGCTACACCTTC
>-|TRBV7-2|-|TRBJ1-4
CASSFTGGEKLFF
TGTGCCAGCAGCTTTACGGGAGGGGAAAAACTGTTTTTT
>-|TRBV2|-|TRBJ1-1
CASIREGGGAEAFF
TGTGCCAGCATAAGGGAAGGAGGTGGAGCTGAAGCTTTCTTT
>-|TRBV7-2|TRBD2|TRBJ2-3
CASRTLAGGPVDTQYF
TGTGCCAGCAGGACACTAGCGGGGGGGCCAGTAGATACGCAGTATTTT
>-|TRBV18|TRBD1|TRBJ2-7
CASSPGTATEQYF
TGTGCCAGCTCACCTGGGACAGCCACCGAGCAGTACTTC
>-|TRBV5-1|TRBD2|TRBJ2-1
CASRPGLGNNEQFF
TGCGCCAGCAGGCCGGGACTAGGAAACAATGAGCAGTTCTTC
>once|TRBV10-3|TRBD1|TRBJ1-1
CAIRGQAVNTEAFF
TGTGCCATCCGGGGACAGGCCGTGAACACTGAAGCTTTCTTT
>-|TRBV7-9|-|TRBJ1-2
CASSFELEVGYTF
TGTGCCAGCAGCTTCGAACTTGAGGTTGGCTACACCTTC
>-|TRBV18|TRBD1|TRBJ1-4
CASSPPGQGYEKLFF
TGTGCCAGCTCACCACCGGGACAGGGTTATGAAAAACTGTTTTTT
>-|TRBV4-3|-|TRBJ2-5
CASSLRQGWGETQYF
TGCGCCAGCAGCCTGAGGCAGGGTTGGGGAGAGACCCAGTACTTC
>-|TRBV28|-|TRBJ1-2
CASSFSLDRNYGYTF
TGTGCCAGCAGTTTCTCACTCGACAGGAACTATGGCTACACCTTC
>-|TRBV2|TRBD1|TRBJ1-2
CASSGQGVNYGYTF
TGTGCCAGCAGTGGACAGGGGGTAAACTATGGCTACACCTTC
>-|TRBV2|-|TRBJ2-5
CASSEALRTAGTQYF
TGTGCCAGCAGTGAAGCGCTCAGGACAGCAGGGACCCAGTACTTC
>-|TRBV13|-|TRBJ1-1
CASSLSRMNTEAFF
TGTGCCAGCAGCTTATCCCGTATGAACACTGAAGCTTTCTTT
>few|TRBV28|-|TRBJ2-5
CASSSRETQYF
TGTGCCAGCAGTTCCCGGGAGACCCAGTACTTC
>-|TRBV28|-|TRBJ2-7
CASRVLGQGKNEQYF
TGTGCCAGCAGGGTCCTTGGGCAGGGTAAAAACGAGCAGTACTTC
>-|TRBV7-3|TRBD2|TRBJ2-5
CASSPGGGVETQYF
TGTGCCAGCAGCCCTGGGGGAGGGGTGGAGACCCAGTACTTC
>-|TRBV7-9|TRBD1|TRBJ2-1
CASSSGTGYNEQFF
TGTGCCAGCAGCTCCGGGACAGGGTACAATGAGCAGTTCTTC
>-|TRBV30|TRBD1|TRBJ1-5
CAWRPGTDGNQPQHF
TGTGCCTGGAGACCCGGGACAGACGGCAATCAGCCCCAGCATTTT
>-|TRBV4-3|TRBD1|TRBJ2-7
CASSQDRGVLRDSYEQYF
TGCGCCAGCAGCCAAGATCGGGGAGTCTTACGGGACAGCTACGAGCAGTACTTC
>once|TRBV7-3|TRBD2|TRBJ2-1
CASSLRGPGLAGGRSHNEQFF
TGTGCCAGCAGCTTAAGGGGACCGGGACTAGCGGGGGGCCGATCACACAATGAGCAGTTCTTC
>-|TRBV28|-|TRBJ1-5
CASLLGGNGQPQHF
TGTGCCAGTTTACTGGGAGGTAACGGTCAGCCCCAGCATTTT
>once|TRBV23-1|-|TRBJ1-5
CASSQSNTSNQPQHF
TGCGCCAGCAGTCAATCGAACACTAGCAATCAGCCCCAGCATTTT
>-|TRBV4-3|-|TRBJ2-2
CASSYRQTGELFF
TGCGCCAGCAGCTACAGGCAAACCGGGGAGCTGTTTTTT
>-|TRBV5-8|TRBD1|TRBJ1-5
CASSLGDRVHQPQHF
TGTGCCAGCAGCTTGGGGGACAGGGTGCATCAGCCCCAGCATTTT